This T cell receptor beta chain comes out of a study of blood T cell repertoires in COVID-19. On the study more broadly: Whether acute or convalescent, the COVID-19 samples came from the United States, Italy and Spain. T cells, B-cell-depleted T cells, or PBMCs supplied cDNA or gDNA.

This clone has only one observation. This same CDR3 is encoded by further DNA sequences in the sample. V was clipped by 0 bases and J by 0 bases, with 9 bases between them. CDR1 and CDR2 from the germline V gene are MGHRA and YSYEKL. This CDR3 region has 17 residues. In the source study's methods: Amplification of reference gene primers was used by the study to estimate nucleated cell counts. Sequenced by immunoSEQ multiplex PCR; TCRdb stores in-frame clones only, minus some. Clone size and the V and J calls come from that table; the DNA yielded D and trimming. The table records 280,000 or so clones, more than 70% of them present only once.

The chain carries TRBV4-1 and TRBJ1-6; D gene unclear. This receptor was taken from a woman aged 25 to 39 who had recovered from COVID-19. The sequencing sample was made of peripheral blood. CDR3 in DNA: TGCGCCAGCAGCCAAGATCGCGAGAGCTCCTATAATTCACCCCTCCACTTT. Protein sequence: CASSQDRESSYNSPLHF.